One T cell receptor beta chain is described in this entry. CDR3 size: 14 residues. Germline CDR1 reads MNHEY; CDR2 reads SVGAGI. V dropped 5 bases and J dropped 0 bases, with 11 bases sitting between them. Semi-nested PCR with Nested Universal Primer A followed constant-region reverse priming of full-length variable regions. One entry per CDR3 protein, called by TCRdb with MiXCR from the 5' RACE reads. The repertoire holds some 32,000 distinct CDR3 sequences, with about a quarter as singletons. The sorted Tregs were CD4+CD25+CD127-/low cells. This sequence originates from a female donor with breast cancer. V and J are TRBV6-5 and TRBJ2-7; unclear D gene. Sequencing was performed on tumor-infiltrating Tregs sorted from the breast tumor. CDR3 protein: CASSHARSSYEQYF. CDR3 nucleotide sequence: TGTGCCAGCAGTCACGCACGGAGCTCCTACGAGCAGTACTTC.